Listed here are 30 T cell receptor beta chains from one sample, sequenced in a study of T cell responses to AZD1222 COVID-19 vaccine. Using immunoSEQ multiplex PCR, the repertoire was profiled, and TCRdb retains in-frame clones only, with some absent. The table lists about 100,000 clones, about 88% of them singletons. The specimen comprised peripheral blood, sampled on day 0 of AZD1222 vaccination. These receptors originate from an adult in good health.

CDR3 in amino acids: CASTERGDRYGYTF. CDR3 bases: TGTGCCAGCACCGAACGGGGGGATCGGTATGGCTACACCTTC. The genes are TRBV6-5 and TRBJ1-2; TRBD1 is a possible D gene (5 bases). Trimming took 7 bases from V and 5 from J, leaving 17 bases between them. The CDR3 loop spans 14 amino acids. Germline V lookup: CDR1 MNHEY, CDR2 SVGAGI.

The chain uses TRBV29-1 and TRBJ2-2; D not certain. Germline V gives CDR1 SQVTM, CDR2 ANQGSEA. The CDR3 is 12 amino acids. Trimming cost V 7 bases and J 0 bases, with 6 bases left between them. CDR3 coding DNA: TGCAGCGGGGGTCCGAACACCGGGGAGCTGTTTTTT. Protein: CSGGPNTGELFF.

CDR3 sequence: CAWRDRGRDTGELFF. CDR3 DNA sequence: TGTGCCTGGCGCGACAGGGGGCGCGACACCGGGGAGCTGTTTTTT. This rearrangement joins TRBV30 to TRBJ2-2, with TRBD1 matching 10 bases. V was clipped by 5 bases and J by 3 bases; unmatched bases: 6. This CDR3 region has 15 residues. The germline CDR1 and CDR2 sequences are GTSNPN and SVGIG (reference sequence).

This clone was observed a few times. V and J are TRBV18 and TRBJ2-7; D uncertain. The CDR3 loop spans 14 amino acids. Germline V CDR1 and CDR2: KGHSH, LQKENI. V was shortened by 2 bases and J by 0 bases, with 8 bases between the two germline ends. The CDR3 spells CASSPIQTSYEQYF. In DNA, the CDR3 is TGTGCCAGCTCACCAATACAGACCTCCTACGAGCAGTACTTC. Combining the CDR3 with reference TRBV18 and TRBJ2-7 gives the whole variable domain NAGVMQNPRHLVRRRGQEARLRCSPMKGHSHVYWYRQLPEEGLKFMVYLQKENIIDESGMPKERFSAEFPKEGPSILRIQQVVRGDSAAYFCASSPIQTSYEQYFGPGTRLTVT.

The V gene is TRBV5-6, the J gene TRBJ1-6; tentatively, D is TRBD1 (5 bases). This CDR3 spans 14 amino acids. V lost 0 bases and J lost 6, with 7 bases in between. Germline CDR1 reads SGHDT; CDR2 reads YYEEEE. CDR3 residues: CASSLVQGNSPLHF. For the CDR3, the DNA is TGTGCCAGCAGCTTGGTTCAGGGTAATTCACCCCTCCACTTT.

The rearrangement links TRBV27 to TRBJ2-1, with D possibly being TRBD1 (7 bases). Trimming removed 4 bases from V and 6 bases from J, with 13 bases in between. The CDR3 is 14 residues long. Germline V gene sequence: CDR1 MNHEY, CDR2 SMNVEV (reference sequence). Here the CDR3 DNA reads TGTGCCAGCAGTTGGGGAGGACAGGTCAATGAGCAGTTCTTC. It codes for CASSWGGQVNEQFF.

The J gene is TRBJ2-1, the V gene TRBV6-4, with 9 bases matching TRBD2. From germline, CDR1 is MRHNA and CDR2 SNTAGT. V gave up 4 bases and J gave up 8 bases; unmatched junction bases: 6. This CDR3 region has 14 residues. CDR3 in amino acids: CASSAAGGPYEQFF. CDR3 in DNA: TGTGCCAGCAGTGCGGCGGGAGGGCCGTATGAGCAGTTCTTC.

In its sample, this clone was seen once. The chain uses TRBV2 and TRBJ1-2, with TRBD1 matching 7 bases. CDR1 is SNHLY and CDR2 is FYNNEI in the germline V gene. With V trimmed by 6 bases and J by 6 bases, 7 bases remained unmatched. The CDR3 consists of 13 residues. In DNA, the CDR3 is TGTGCCAGCAGCAAGACAGGGTTGGATGGCTACACCTTC. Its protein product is CASSKTGLDGYTF.

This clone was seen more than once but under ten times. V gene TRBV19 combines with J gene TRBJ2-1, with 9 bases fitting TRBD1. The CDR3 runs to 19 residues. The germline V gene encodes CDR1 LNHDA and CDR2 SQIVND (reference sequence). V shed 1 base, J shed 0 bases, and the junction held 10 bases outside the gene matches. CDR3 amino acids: CASSIAARQGGRSYNEQFF. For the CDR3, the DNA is TGTGCCAGTAGTATAGCCGCCCGACAGGGGGGCCGCTCCTACAATGAGCAGTTCTTC.

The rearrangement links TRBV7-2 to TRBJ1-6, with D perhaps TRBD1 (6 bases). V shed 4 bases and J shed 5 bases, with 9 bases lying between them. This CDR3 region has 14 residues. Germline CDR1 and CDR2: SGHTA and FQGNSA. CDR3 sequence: CASSSRQDNSPLHF. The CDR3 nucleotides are TGTGCCAGCAGCTCCAGACAGGATAATTCACCCCTCCACTTT.

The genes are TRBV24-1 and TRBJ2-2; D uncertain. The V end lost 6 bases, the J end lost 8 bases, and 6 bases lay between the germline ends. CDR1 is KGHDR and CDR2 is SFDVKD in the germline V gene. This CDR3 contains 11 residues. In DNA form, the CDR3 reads TGTGCCACCAGTCTCGGGGGGGAGCTGTTTTTT. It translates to CATSLGGELFF.

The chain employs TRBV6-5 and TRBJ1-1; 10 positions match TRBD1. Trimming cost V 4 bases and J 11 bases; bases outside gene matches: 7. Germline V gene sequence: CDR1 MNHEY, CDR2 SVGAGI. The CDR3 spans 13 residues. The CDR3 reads CASSLLTGGQAFF. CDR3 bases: TGTGCCAGCAGTTTATTGACAGGGGGCCAGGCTTTCTTT.

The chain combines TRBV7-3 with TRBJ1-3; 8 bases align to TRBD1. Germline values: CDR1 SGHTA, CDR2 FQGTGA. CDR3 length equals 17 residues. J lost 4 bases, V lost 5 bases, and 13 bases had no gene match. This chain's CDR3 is CASSLGQGWVVGNTIYF. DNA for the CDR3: TGTGCCAGCAGCCTTGGACAGGGATGGGTGGTGGGAAACACCATATATTTT.

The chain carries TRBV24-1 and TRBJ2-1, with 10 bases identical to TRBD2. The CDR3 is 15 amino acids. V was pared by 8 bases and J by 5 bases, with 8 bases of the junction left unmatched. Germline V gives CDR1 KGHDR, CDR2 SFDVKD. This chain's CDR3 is CATTGAGGHNNEQFF. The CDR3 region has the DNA TGTGCCACCACCGGAGCGGGAGGGCATAACAATGAGCAGTTCTTC.

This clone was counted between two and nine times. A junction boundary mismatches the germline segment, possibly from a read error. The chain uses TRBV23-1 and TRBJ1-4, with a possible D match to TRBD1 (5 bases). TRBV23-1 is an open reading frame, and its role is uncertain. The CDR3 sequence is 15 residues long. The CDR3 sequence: CASSHHPDTLEGTVF. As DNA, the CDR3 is TGCGCCAGCAGTCATCACCCGGACACCCTTGAGGGAACTGTTTTT.

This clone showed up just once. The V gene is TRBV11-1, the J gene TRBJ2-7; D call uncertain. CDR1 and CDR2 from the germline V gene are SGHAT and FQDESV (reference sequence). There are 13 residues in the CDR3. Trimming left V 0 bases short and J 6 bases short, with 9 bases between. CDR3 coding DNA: TGTGCCAGCAGCTTAGCGCTAGTGACCGAGCAGTACTTC. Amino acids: CASSLALVTEQYF.

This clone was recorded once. The CDR3 DNA reads as TGTGCCAGCAGTTTATACGGGAGCTCCTATAATTCACCCCTCCACTTT. Residues: CASSLYGSSYNSPLHF. This rearrangement joins TRBV27 to TRBJ1-6, with unresolved D. Germline V CDR1 and CDR2: MNHEY, SMNVEV (reference sequence). The CDR3 consists of 16 residues. Trimming pared 1 base from V and 0 bases from J, leaving 7 bases between.

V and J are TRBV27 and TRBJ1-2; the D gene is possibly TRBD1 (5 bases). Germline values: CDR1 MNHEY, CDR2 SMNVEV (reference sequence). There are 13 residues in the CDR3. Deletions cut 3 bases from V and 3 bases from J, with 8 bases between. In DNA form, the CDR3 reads TGTGCCAGCAGTTTTGGGGCAGACTATGGCTACACCTTC. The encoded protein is CASSFGADYGYTF.

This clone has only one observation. CDR3 region: CASSSGGDGATQYF. DNA of the CDR3: TGTGCCAGCAGTTCCGGAGGGGATGGAGCTACGCAGTATTTT. The chain employs TRBV7-3 and TRBJ2-3; possibly TRBD2 for D (6 bases). This CDR3 spans 14 amino acids. Trimming cost V 6 bases and J 8 bases, with 18 bases left between them. The germline gives CDR1 SGHTA, CDR2 FQGTGA.

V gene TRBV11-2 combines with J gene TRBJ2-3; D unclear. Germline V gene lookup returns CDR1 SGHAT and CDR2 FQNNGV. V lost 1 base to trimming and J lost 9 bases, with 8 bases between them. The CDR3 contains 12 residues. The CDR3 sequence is CASSLAIWTQYF. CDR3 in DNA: TGTGCCAGCAGCTTAGCAATATGGACGCAGTATTTT.

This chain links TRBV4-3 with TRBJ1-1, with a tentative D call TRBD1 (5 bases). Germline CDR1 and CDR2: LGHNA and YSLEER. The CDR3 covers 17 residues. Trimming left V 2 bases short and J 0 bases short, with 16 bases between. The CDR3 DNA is TGCGCCAGCAGCCAACGGCTGGGGAAGGGGATGAACACTGAAGCTTTCTTT. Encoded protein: CASSQRLGKGMNTEAFF.

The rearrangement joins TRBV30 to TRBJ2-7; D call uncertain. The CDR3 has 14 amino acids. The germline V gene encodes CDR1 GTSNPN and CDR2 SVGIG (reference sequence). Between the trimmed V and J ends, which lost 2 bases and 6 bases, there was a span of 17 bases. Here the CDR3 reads CAWSPPRPDREQYF. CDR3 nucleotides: TGTGCCTGGAGTCCGCCCCGCCCCGACCGCGAGCAGTACTTC.

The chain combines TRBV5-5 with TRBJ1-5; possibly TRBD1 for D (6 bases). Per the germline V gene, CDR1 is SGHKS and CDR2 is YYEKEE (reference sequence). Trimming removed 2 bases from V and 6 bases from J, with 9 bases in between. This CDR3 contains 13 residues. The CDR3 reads CASSLQGRQPQHF. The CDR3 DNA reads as TGTGCCAGCAGCTTACAGGGTCGTCAGCCCCAGCATTTT.

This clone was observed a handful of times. The CDR3 loop is CASSQAGGGVPQHF. CDR3 coding DNA: TGTGCCAGCAGCCAAGCGGGGGGTGGAGTGCCCCAGCATTTT. The rearrangement uses TRBV3-1 (or the pseudogene TRBV3-2) and TRBJ1-5; a weak D match, TRBD1 (5 bases). The V end was cut by 1 base, the J end by 9 bases, with 13 bases between. The germline V gene has CDR1 LGHDT and CDR2 YNNKEL (reference sequence). The CDR3 loop spans 14 amino acids.

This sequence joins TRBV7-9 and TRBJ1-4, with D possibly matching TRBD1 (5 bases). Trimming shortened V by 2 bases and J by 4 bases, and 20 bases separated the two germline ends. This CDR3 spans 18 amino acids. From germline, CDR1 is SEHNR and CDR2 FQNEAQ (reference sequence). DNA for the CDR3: TGTGCCAGCAGCTTACCGGACGGGCGGGGGACGAATAATGAAAAACTGTTTTTT. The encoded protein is CASSLPDGRGTNNEKLFF.

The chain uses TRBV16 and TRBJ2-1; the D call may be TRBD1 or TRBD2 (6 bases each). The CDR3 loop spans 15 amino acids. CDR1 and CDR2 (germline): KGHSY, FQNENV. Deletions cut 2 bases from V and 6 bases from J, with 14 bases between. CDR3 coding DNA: TGTGCCAGCAGCCAAAAGGGGGGTAGCGGCAATGAGCAGTTCTTC. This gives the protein CASSQKGGSGNEQFF.

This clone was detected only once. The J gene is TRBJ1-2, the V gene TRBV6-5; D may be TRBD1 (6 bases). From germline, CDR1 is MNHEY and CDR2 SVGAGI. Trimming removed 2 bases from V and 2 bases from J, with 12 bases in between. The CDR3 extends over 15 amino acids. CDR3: CASSYRAGVNYGYTF. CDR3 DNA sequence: TGTGCCAGCAGTTACCGAGCAGGGGTGAACTATGGCTACACCTTC.

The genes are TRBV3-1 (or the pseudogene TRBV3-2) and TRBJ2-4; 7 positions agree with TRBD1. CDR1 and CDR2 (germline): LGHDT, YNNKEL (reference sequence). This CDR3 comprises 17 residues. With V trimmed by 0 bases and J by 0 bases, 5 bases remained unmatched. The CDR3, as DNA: TGTGCCAGCAGCCAAGATCTAGGGGGCCTAGCCAAAAACATTCAGTACTTC. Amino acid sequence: CASSQDLGGLAKNIQYF.

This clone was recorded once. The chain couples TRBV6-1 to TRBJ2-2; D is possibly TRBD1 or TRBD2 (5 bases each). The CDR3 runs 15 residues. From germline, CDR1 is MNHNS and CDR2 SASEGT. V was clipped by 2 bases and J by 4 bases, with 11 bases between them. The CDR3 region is CASSEFGGFTGELFF. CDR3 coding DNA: TGTGCCAGCAGTGAATTTGGGGGTTTCACCGGGGAGCTGTTTTTT.

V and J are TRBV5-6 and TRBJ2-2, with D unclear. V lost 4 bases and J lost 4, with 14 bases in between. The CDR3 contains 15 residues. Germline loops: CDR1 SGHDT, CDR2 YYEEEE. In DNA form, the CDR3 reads TGTGCCAGCAGCCCGGTACTGGAAGTCACCGGGGAGCTGTTTTTT. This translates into CASSPVLEVTGELFF.